The next 29 T cell receptor beta chains were all read from a single sample in a study of beta chain features in type 1 diabetes. The authors reverse transcribed all of the isolated RNA, so sequencing captured expressed TCRB transcripts. The repertoire was sequenced with immunoSEQ multiplex PCR; TCRdb's copy has only in-frame clones and lacks some. The sample lists around 110,000 clones, 16% occurring once. Their cognate antigens are unknown. Study-level points and caveats: Significant though moderate, a shortening of TCRB CDR3s appeared in all four CD4+ subsets of Type 1 diabetes patients.

Sequencing was done on a sample of central memory CD4+ T cells from blood. These receptors originate from a man aged 25 to 40 with type 1 diabetes.

The chain is built from TRBV7-9 and TRBJ1-5; D ambiguous. The CDR3 is 12 amino acids. CDR1 is SEHNR, CDR2 FQNEAQ, per germline (reference sequence). V shed 5 bases and J shed 0 bases, with 2 bases lying between them. The CDR3 bases are TGTGCCAGCAGCCGTAGCAATCAGCCCCAGCATTTT. Protein product: CASSRSNQPQHF.

This clone was seen more than once but under ten times. This sequence joins TRBV6-1 and TRBJ1-2; 9 nucleotides match TRBD1. Germline CDR1 and CDR2: MNHNS and SASEGT. The CDR3 consists of 15 residues. The ends lost 10 bases at V and 5 bases at J; junction bases unmatched: 14. The DNA for the CDR3 is TGTGCCACCTATTCGGGGACAGGGCTCTCGTATGGCTACACCTTC. Amino acids: CATYSGTGLSYGYTF.

This clone was seen a handful of times. The gene calls are TRBV5-1 and TRBJ2-7, with D tentatively TRBD1 (6 bases). Germline loops: CDR1 SGHRS, CDR2 YFSETQ. CDR3 length: 12 amino acids. Trimming pared 4 bases from V and 3 bases from J, leaving 8 bases between. Here the CDR3 DNA reads TGCGCCAGCAGCGCAGGGGACTACGAGCAGTACTTC. Translating it yields CASSAGDYEQYF.

This clone was seen more than once but under ten times. The CDR3 nucleotides are TGCGCCAGCAGCGCGACAGAGTATGGCTACACCTTC. Translation gives CASSATEYGYTF. The chain uses TRBV5-1 and TRBJ1-2; the D gene is possibly TRBD1 (5 bases). This CDR3 spans 12 amino acids. Trimming shortened V by 4 bases and J by 5 bases, and 9 bases separated the two germline ends. Germline CDR1 reads SGHRS; CDR2 reads YFSETQ. Together with reference TRBV5-1 and TRBJ1-2, the CDR3 gives the full variable domain: KAGVTQTPRYLIKTRGQQVTLSCSPISGHRSVSWYQQTPGQGLQFLFEYFSETQRNKGNFPGRFSGRQFSNSRSEMNVSTLELGDSALYLCASSATEYGYTFGSGTRLTVV.

This chain uses TRBV21-1 with TRBJ2-5; the D call TRBD1 from the table was never checked on the DNA. TRBV21-1 is a recognized pseudogene. This CDR3 is 15 amino acids long. The CDR3 DNA sequence: TGTGCCAGCCCCACCTTACAGGGGAAGGGAGAGACCCAGTACTTC. This translates into CASPTLQGKGETQYF.

With regard to this clone: The sample holds other DNA sequences that translate to the same CDR3. The genes are TRBV6-5 and TRBJ1-2; D remains ambiguous. V gave up 2 bases and J gave up 5 bases, with 6 bases separating them. Germline CDR1 and CDR2: MNHEY and SVGAGI. The CDR3 contains 12 residues. CDR3 nucleotide sequence: TGTGCCAGCAGTTACAAGGGATATGGCTACACCTTC. Translated, it gives CASSYKGYGYTF.

This clone was recorded a few times. Distinct nucleotide sequences in the sample also encode this CDR3. This sequence joins TRBV29-1 and TRBJ1-2; no clear D. There are 12 residues in the CDR3. With 1 base removed from V and 0 bases from J, the gap between germline ends came to 3 bases. Germline CDR1 SQVTM, CDR2 ANQGSEA. The CDR3 coding sequence is TGCAGCGTTGAAGGGTCTAACTATGGCTACACCTTC. Protein product: CSVEGSNYGYTF. Complete variable domain (other parts from reference TRBV29-1 and TRBJ1-2): SAVISQKPSRDICQRGTSLTIQCQVDSQVTMMFWYRQQPGQSLTLIATANQGSEATYESGFVIDKFPISRPNLTFSTLTVSNMSPEDSSIYLCSVEGSNYGYTFGSGTRLTVV.

This clone was counted a few times. Within the sample, other DNA sequences also encode this same CDR3. The rearrangement links TRBV5-1 to TRBJ2-5; 9 positions agree with TRBD1. This CDR3 comprises 14 residues. In germline, CDR1 is SGHRS, CDR2 YFSETQ. J lost 2 bases, V lost 4 bases, and 3 bases had no gene match. The CDR3 DNA follows: TGCGCCAGCAGCCCTGGACAGGGGCAAGAGACCCAGTACTTC. It codes for CASSPGQGQETQYF.

The DNA of the CDR3 is TGCGCCAGCAGCATGGGACAGGAAACCTACGAGCAGTACTTC. This codes for CASSMGQETYEQYF. The rearrangement joins TRBV5-1 to TRBJ2-7; 8 nucleotides align to TRBD1. CDR1 and CDR2 (germline): SGHRS, YFSETQ. V shed 4 bases, J shed 2 bases, and the junction held 5 bases outside the gene matches. The CDR3 consists of 14 residues. Full variable domain (rest looked up from reference TRBV5-1 and TRBJ2-7): KAGVTQTPRYLIKTRGQQVTLSCSPISGHRSVSWYQQTPGQGLQFLFEYFSETQRNKGNFPGRFSGRQFSNSRSEMNVSTLELGDSALYLCASSMGQETYEQYFGPGTRLTVT.

The chain links TRBV25-1 to TRBJ2-7, with 9 bases lining up with TRBD1. This CDR3 spans 16 amino acids. Germline V gene lookup returns CDR1 MGHDK and CDR2 SYGVNS. V lost 2 bases to trimming and J lost 5 bases; unmatched junction nucleotides: 10. CDR3 DNA sequence: TGTGCCAGCAGTGAACCAGGGACAGGGATTTTCCACGAGCAGTACTTC. Its protein is CASSEPGTGIFHEQYF.

In this sample, this clone turned up a few times. The chain uses TRBV30 and TRBJ2-7; D possibly corresponds to TRBD1 (6 bases). Between the trimmed V and J ends, which lost 2 bases and 4 bases, there was a span of 9 bases. The germline V gene encodes CDR1 GTSNPN and CDR2 SVGIG (reference sequence). The CDR3 is 12 amino acids. The chain's CDR3 is CAWSWGQYEQYF. The CDR3 DNA follows: TGTGCCTGGAGTTGGGGACAATACGAGCAGTACTTC.

This clone has a handful of counts. The CDR3 sequence: CASSVAVSYNEQFF. The CDR3 coding sequence is TGTGCCAGCAGCGTAGCGGTTTCCTACAATGAGCAGTTCTTC. The chain employs TRBV9 and TRBJ2-1, with no clear D. This CDR3 spans 14 amino acids. Germline CDR1 reads SGDLS; CDR2 reads YYNGEE. Deletions cut 0 bases from V and 1 base from J, with 5 bases between.

The chain carries TRBV5-6 and TRBJ2-7; 11 bases map to TRBD1. Germline CDR1 reads SGHDT; CDR2 reads YYEEEE. With 4 bases clipped from V and 11 bases from J, the junction kept 5 bases outside the gene matches. The CDR3 loop spans 12 amino acids. CDR3 region: CASSAWTGGEYF. The DNA for the CDR3 is TGTGCCAGCAGCGCCTGGACAGGGGGCGAGTACTTC.

This clone was observed a few times. The V gene is TRBV5-6, the J gene TRBJ2-1; weak D call: TRBD1 (6 bases). Deletions cut 0 bases from V and 6 bases from J, with 16 bases between. Germline V CDR1 and CDR2: SGHDT, YYEEEE. The CDR3 is 16 residues long. The CDR3 coding sequence is TGTGCCAGCAGCTTGGATGTAGGGACAAGGGCCAATGAGCAGTTCTTC. Protein: CASSLDVGTRANEQFF.

The chain links TRBV9 to TRBJ1-1; D gene unclear. Germline CDR1 and CDR2: SGDLS and YYNGEE. Trimming removed 6 bases at V and 1 base at J, with 16 bases between. CDR3 length: 15 amino acids. Written as DNA, the CDR3 is TGTGCCAGCACTCGATCCCCGGGGAGGAACACTGAAGCTTTCTTT. It codes for CASTRSPGRNTEAFF.

The chain recombines TRBV19 with TRBJ2-1; tentative D call: TRBD1 (5 bases). The germline V gene has CDR1 LNHDA and CDR2 SQIVND (reference sequence). With 2 bases removed from V and 8 bases from J, the gap between germline ends came to 10 bases. The CDR3 sequence is 13 residues long. The CDR3 here is CASSIPGMHEQFF. CDR3 sequence (DNA): TGTGCCAGTAGTATACCAGGGATGCATGAGCAGTTCTTC.

This clone was observed a few times. The rearrangement uses TRBV19 and TRBJ2-1; no reliable D call. The V end was cut by 6 bases, the J end by 6 bases, with 9 bases between. CDR3 length: 12 residues. Per the germline V gene, CDR1 is LNHDA and CDR2 is SQIVND (reference sequence). CDR3 loop: CASRGIGNEQFF. The CDR3 bases are TGTGCCAGTAGAGGCATCGGCAATGAGCAGTTCTTC.

This clone showed up just a few times. V is TRBV10-3 and J is TRBJ1-5, with D maybe TRBD1 (5 bases). The germline V and J ends were trimmed by 3 bases and 7 bases, with 7 bases remaining between them. CDR3 length: 12 residues. CDR1 and CDR2 (germline): ENHRY, SYGVKD. The CDR3 is CAISDRAQPQHF. The CDR3 bases are TGTGCCATCAGTGACAGGGCACAGCCCCAGCATTTT.

This chain links TRBV9 with TRBJ1-6; 7 positions agree with TRBD1. The trim removed 3 bases at V and 7 bases at J, leaving 7 bases unmatched. CDR1 is SGDLS and CDR2 is YYNGEE in the germline V gene. The CDR3 totals 15 residues. The CDR3 reads CASSAEGAGNSPLHF. In DNA, the CDR3 is TGTGCCAGCAGCGCCGAGGGGGCTGGAAATTCACCCCTCCACTTT.

The chain recombines TRBV2 with TRBJ2-1, with TRBD1 as a possible D gene (5 bases). The V end lost 4 bases, the J end lost 8 bases, and 36 bases lay between the germline ends. Germline CDR1 reads SNHLY; CDR2 reads FYNNEI. This CDR3 contains 21 residues. Written as DNA, the CDR3 is TGTGCCAGCAGTGTGGGGCTAGGGGCTTTGGTGGGCTCTGAAGATTCCGATGAGCAGTTCTTC. Its translation is CASSVGLGALVGSEDSDEQFF.

The V gene is TRBV19, the J gene TRBJ2-7; D perhaps matches TRBD1 (5 bases). The V gene's germline CDR1 is LNHDA and CDR2 SQIVND (reference sequence). Trimming took off 3 bases at V and 1 base at J, with 7 bases between the two ends. This CDR3 comprises 13 residues. CDR3 in DNA: TGTGCCAGTAGTATTGGGGCATCCTACGAGCAGTACTTC. Residues: CASSIGASYEQYF.

The rearrangement links TRBV7-6 to TRBJ2-2; possibly TRBD1 for D (5 bases). The ends were cut back, 5 bases at V and 6 bases at J, with 10 bases in the middle. The CDR3 is 13 residues long. Germline V gene sequence: CDR1 SGHVS, CDR2 FNYEAQ. The CDR3 region has the DNA TGTGCCAGCAGCGTCAGGGTTGCCGGGGAGCTGTTTTTT. Translated, it gives CASSVRVAGELFF.

This clone was counted at least ten times. This chain links TRBV5-1 with TRBJ1-4; 10 bases line up with TRBD1. Germline-derived CDR1 and CDR2 are SGHRS and YFSETQ. The V gene end was trimmed by 7 bases and the J gene end by 8 bases; junction bases not matched to a gene: 11. CDR3 length: 15 amino acids. In nucleotides, the CDR3 is TGCGCCAGCCAAGAGCCGGGACAGGGGAGAGAAAAACTGTTTTTT. Translation gives CASQEPGQGREKLFF.

This clone has just a few counts. In DNA form, the CDR3 reads TGCAGCGTCGGAGAGGACAGGTGGAGCTCTGGAAACACCATATATTTT. Translated, it gives CSVGEDRWSSGNTIYF. The chain joins TRBV29-1 to TRBJ1-3; 7 bases are a match to TRBD1. Looked up from germline, CDR1 is SQVTM and CDR2 is ANQGSEA. V was pared by 6 bases and J by 0 bases, with 11 bases of the junction left unmatched. This CDR3 is 16 amino acids long. Supplemented by reference TRBV29-1 and TRBJ1-3, the full variable domain reads SAVISQKPSRDICQRGTSLTIQCQVDSQVTMMFWYRQQPGQSLTLIATANQGSEATYESGFVIDKFPISRPNLTFSTLTVSNMSPEDSSIYLCSVGEDRWSSGNTIYFGEGSWLTVV.

V gene TRBV5-1 combines with J gene TRBJ2-7; the match to TRBD2 covers 7 bases. V shed 0 bases and J 0 bases; nucleotides not matched to a gene: 3. Looked up from germline, CDR1 is SGHRS and CDR2 is YFSETQ. CDR3 length: 15 amino acids. CDR3 sequence reads: CASSLGASGSYEQYF. Here the CDR3 DNA reads TGCGCCAGCAGCTTGGGAGCTAGCGGCTCCTACGAGCAGTACTTC.

The J gene is TRBJ2-5, the V gene TRBV5-4; a weak D match, TRBD2 (5 bases). Germline-derived CDR1 and CDR2 are SGHNT and YYREEE (reference sequence). V lost 0 bases and J lost 1, with 7 bases in between. This CDR3 contains 14 residues. This chain's CDR3 is CASSLVDSQETQYF. CDR3 DNA: TGTGCCAGCAGCTTGGTGGACTCCCAAGAGACCCAGTACTTC.

This clone was counted a few times. The V gene is TRBV29-1, the J gene TRBJ1-5, with a tentative D call TRBD1 (5 bases). CDR1 is SQVTM and CDR2 is ANQGSEA in the germline V gene. The V end was cut by 6 bases, the J end by 6 bases, with 15 bases between. This CDR3 is 13 amino acids long. The CDR3 reads CSVTGGVGQPQHF. For the CDR3, the DNA is TGCAGCGTCACAGGAGGGGTCGGTCAGCCCCAGCATTTT.

This clone was observed a single time. V and J are TRBV28 and TRBJ2-3; no clear D gene. The germline CDR1 and CDR2 sequences are MDHEN and SYDVKM. V was trimmed by 6 bases and J by 2 bases, leaving 12 bases between them. The CDR3 has 14 amino acids. CDR3 sequence (DNA): TGTGCCAGCAGGTTGGGTGGCGCCACAGATACGCAGTATTTT. Protein: CASRLGGATDTQYF.

This clone was recorded a few times. The J gene is TRBJ2-7, the V gene TRBV4-3, with D possibly matching TRBD2 (6 bases). With 1 base removed from V and 3 bases from J, the gap between germline ends came to 10 bases. The CDR3 runs 14 residues. From germline, CDR1 is LGHNA and CDR2 YSLEER. CDR3 loop: CASSQVGLIYEQYF. In DNA form, the CDR3 reads TGCGCCAGCAGCCAAGTGGGACTGATCTACGAGCAGTACTTC.